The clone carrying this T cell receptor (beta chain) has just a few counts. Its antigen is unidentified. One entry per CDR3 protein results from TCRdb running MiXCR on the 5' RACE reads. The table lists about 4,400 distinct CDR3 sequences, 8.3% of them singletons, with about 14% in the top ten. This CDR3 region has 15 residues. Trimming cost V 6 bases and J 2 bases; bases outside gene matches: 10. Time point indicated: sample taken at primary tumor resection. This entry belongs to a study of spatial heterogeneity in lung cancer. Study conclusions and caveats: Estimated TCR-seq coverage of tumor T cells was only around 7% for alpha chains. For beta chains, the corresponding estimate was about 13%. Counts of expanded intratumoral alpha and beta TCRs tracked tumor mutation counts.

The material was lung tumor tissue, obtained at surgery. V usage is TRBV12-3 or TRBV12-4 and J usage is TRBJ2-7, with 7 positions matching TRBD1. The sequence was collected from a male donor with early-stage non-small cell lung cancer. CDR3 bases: TGTGCCAGCAGCCGACAGGGTCGAGGAACCTACGAGCAGTACTTC. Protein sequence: CASSRQGRGTYEQYF.